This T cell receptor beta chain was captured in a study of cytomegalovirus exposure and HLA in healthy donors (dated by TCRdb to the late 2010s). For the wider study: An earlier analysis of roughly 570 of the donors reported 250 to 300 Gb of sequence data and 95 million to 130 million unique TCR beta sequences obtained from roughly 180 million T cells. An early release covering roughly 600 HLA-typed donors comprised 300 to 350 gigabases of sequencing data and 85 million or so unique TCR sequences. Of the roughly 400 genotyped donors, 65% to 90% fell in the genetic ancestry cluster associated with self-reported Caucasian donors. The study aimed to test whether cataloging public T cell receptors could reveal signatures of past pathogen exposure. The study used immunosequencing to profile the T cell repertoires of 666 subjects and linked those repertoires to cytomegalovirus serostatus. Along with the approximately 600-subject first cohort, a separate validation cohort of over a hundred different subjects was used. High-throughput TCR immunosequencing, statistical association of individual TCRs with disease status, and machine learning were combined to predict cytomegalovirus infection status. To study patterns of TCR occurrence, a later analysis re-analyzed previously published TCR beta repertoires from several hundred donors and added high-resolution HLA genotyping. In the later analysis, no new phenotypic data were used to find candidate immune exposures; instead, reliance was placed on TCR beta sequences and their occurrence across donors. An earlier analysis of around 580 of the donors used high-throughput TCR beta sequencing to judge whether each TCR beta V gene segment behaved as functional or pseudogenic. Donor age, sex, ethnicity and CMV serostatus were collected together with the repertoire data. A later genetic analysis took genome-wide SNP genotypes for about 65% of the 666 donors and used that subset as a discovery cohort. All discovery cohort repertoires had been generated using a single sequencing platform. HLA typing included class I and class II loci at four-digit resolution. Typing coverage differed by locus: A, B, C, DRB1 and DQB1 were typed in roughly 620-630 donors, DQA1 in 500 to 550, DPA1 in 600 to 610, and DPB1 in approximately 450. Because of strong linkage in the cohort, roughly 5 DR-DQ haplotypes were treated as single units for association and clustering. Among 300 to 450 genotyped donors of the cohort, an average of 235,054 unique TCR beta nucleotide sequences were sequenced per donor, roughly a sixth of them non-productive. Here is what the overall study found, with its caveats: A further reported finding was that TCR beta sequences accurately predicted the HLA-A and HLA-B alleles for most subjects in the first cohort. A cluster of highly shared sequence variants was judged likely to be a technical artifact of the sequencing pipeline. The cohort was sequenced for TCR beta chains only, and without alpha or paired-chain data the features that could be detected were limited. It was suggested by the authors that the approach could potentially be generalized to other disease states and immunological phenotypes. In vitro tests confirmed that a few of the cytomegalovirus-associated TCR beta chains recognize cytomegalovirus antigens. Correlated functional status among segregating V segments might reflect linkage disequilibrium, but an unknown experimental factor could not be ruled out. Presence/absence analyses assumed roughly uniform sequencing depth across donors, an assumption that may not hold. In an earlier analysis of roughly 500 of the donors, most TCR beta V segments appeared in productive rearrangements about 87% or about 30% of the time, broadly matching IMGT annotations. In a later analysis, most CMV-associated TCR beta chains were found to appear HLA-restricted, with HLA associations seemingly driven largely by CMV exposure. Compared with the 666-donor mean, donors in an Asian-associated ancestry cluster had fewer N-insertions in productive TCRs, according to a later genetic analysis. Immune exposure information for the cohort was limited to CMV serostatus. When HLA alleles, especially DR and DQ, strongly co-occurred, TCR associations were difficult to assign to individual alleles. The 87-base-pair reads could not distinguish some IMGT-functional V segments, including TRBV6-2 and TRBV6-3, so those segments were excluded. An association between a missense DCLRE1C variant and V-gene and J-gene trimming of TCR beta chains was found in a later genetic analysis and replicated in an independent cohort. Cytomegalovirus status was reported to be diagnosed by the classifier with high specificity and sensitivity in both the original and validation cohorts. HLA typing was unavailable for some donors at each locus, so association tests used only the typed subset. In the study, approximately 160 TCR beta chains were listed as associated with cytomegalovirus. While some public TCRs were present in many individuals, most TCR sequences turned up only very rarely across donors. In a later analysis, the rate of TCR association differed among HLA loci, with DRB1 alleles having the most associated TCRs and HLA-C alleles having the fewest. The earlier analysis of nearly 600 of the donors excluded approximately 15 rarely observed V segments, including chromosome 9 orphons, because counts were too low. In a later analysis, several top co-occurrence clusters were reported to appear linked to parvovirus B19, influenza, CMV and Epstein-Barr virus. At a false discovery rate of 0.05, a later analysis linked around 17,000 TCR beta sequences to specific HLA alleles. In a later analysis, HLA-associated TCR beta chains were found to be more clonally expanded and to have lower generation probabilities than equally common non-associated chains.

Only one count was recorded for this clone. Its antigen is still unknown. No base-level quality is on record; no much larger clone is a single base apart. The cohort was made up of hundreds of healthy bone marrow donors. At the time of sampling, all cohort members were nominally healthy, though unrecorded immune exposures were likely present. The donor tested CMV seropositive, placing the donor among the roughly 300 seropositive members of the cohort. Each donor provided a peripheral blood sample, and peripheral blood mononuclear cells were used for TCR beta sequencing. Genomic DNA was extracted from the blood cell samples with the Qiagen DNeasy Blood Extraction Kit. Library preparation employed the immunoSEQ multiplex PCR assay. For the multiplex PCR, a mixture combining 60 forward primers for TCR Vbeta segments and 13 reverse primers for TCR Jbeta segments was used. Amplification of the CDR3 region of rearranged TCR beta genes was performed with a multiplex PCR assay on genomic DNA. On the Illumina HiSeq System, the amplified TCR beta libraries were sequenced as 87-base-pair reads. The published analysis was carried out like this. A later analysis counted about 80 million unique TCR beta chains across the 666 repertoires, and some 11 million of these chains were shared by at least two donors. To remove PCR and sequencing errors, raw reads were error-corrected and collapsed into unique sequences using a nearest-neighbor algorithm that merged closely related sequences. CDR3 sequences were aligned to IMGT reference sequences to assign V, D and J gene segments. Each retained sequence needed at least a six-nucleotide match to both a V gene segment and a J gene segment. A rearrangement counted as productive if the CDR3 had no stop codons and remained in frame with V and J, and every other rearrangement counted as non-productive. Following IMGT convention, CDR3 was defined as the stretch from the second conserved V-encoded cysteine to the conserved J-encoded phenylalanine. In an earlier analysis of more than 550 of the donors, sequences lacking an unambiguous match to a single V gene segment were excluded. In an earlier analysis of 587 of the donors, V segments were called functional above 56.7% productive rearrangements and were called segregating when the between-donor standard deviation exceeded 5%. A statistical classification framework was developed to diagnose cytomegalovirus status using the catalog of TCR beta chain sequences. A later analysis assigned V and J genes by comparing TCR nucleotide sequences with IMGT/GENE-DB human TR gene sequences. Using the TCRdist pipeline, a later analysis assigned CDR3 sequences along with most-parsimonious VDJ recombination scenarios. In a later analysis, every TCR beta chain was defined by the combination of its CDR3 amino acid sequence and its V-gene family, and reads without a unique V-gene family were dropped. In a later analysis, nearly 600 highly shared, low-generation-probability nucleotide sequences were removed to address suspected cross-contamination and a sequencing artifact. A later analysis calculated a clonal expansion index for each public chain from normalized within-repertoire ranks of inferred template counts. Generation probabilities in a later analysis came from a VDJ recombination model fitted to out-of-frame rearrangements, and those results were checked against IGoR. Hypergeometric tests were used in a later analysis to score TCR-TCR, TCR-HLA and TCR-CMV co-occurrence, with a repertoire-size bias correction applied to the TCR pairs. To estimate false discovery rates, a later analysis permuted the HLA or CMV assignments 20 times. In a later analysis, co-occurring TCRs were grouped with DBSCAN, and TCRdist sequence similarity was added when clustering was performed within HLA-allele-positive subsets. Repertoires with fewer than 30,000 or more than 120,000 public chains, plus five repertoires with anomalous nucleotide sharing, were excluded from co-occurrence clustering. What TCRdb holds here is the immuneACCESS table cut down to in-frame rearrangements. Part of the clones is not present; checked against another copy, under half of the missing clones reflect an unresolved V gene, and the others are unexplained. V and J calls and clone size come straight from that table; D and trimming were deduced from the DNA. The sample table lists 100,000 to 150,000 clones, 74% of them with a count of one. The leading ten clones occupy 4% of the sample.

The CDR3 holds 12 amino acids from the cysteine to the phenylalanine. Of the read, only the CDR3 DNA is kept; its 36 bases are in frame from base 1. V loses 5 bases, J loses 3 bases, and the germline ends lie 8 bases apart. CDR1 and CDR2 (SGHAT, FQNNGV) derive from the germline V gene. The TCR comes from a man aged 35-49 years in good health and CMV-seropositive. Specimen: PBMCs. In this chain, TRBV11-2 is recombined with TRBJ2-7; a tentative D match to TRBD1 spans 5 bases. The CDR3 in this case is CASSLTDYEQYF. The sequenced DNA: TGTGCCAGCAGCCTGACAGACTACGAGCAGTACTTC. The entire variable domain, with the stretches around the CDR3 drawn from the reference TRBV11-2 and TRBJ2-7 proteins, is EAGVAQSPRYKIIEKRQSVAFWCNPISGHATLYWYQQILGQGPKLLIQFQNNGVVDDSQLPKDRFSAERLKGVDSTLKIQPAKLEDSAVYLCASSLTDYEQYFGPGTRLTVT.